Each of the 6 T cell receptor beta chains below was sequenced from the same sample in a study of metastatic and nonmetastatic thyroid tumors. TCRdb re-called the PCR reads through MiXCR. The sample records tens of thousands of clones, about 16% being singletons. Every patient was untreated before thyroid surgery. Material for sequencing was blood. Receptor source: a female donor with papillary thyroid cancer or a benign thyroid nodule (not recorded which). Some clones in this sample may be carry-over from other donors' samples.

Concerning this clone itself: Its ends do not fully match the called genes, so a read error is possible. The chain has TRBV6-1 and TRBJ1-3, with TRBD1 matching 7 bases. From germline, CDR1 is MNHNS and CDR2 SASEGT. The CDR3 is 15 residues long. CDR3 bases: TGTGCCAACGTGACAGGGCCGAGCTCTGTAAACACCATATATTTT. Translated, it gives CANVTGPSSVNTIYF.

This clone was seen a handful of times. A clone one base away is much larger, so this may be a read error. J is TRBJ1-2 and V is TRBV29-1; 7 bases match TRBD1. Germline CDR1 SQVTM, CDR2 ANQGSEA. The CDR3 sequence is 13 residues long. This CDR3 reads CSVASGTAYDYTF. Written as DNA, the CDR3 is TGCAGCGTCGCCTCCGGGACAGCCTATGACTACACCTTC.

In its sample, this clone was seen many times. The V gene is TRBV24-1, the J gene TRBJ2-5; D call uncertain. CDR3 length equals 11 residues. Trimming removed 10 bases from V and 5 bases from J, with 10 bases in between. Germline V lookup: CDR1 KGHDR, CDR2 SFDVKD. The CDR3 DNA is TGTGCCACAGGTACCTCGGAGACCCAGTACTTC. It codes for CATGTSETQYF.

There are many counts of this clone. This sequence joins TRBV6-1 and TRBJ1-1, with D hard to call. The length of the CDR3 is 13 residues. The germline V and J ends were trimmed by 6 bases and 0 bases, with 8 bases remaining between them. Germline loops: CDR1 MNHNS, CDR2 SASEGT. In nucleotides, the CDR3 is TGTGCCAGCAGCGGGGAGTTGAACACTGAAGCTTTCTTT. Protein: CASSGELNTEAFF.

Ten or more counts support this clone. The V and J genes are TRBV19 and TRBJ1-1; possibly TRBD1 for D (5 bases). There are 14 residues in the CDR3. Trimming left V 5 bases short and J 6 bases short, with 16 bases between. Germline assignment: CDR1 LNHDA and CDR2 SQIVND (reference sequence). In DNA form, the CDR3 reads TGTGCCAGTAGTTCATCATCAGGGATCCCTGAAGCTTTCTTT. It specifies CASSSSSGIPEAFF.

This clone was seen repeatedly, ten times or more. The rearrangement joins TRBV4-1 to TRBJ2-1; the D gene is possibly TRBD1 (6 bases). This CDR3 is built from 13 residues. V shed 1 base and J shed 7 bases, with 8 bases lying between them. In germline, CDR1 is MGHRA, CDR2 YSYEKL. The CDR3 DNA is TGCGCCAGCAGCCAAGGGCAGGGGAATGAGCAGTTCTTC. It is translated as CASSQGQGNEQFF.